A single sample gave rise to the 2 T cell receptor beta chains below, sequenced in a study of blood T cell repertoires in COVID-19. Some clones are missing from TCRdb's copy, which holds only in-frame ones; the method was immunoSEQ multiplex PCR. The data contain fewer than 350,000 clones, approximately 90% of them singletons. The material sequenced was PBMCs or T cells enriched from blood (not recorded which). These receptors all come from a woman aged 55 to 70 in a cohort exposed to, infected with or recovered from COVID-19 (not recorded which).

The CDR3 bases are TGTGCCAGCAGTTACTCGGAGGACGGTGGGACCCAGTACTTC. As protein: CASSYSEDGGTQYF. The chain employs TRBV6-5 and TRBJ2-5, with D perhaps TRBD2 (5 bases). Germline-derived CDR1 and CDR2 are MNHEY and SVGAGI. The V and J ends lost 0 bases and 7 bases respectively, with 12 bases between them. The CDR3 consists of 14 residues.

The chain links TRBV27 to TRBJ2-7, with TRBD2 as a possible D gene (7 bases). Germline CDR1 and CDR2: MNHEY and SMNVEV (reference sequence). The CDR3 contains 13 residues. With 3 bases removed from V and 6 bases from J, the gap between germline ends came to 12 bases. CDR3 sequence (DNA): TGTGCCAGCAGTTTCCAGGGGAGGGGCGAGCAGTACTTC. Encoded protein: CASSFQGRGEQYF.